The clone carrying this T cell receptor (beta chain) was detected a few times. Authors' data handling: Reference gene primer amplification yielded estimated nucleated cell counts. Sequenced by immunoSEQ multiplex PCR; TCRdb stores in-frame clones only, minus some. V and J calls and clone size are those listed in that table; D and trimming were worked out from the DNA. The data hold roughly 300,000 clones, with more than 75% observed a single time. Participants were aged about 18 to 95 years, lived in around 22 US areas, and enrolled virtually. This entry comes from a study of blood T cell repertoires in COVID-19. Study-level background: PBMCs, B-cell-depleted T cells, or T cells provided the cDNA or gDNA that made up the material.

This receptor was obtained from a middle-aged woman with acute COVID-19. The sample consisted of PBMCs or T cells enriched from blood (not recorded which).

DNA of the CDR3: TGTGCCAGCAGCCTCTCAGATTTGAGGGAGGTCCACGAGCAGTACTTC. This encodes CASSLSDLREVHEQYF. The chain uses TRBV4-2 and TRBJ2-7; a weak D match, TRBD2 (6 bases). The CDR3 runs to 16 residues. Germline CDR1 reads LGHNA; CDR2 reads YNFKEQ. The V gene lost 4 bases and the J gene lost 5 bases, with 21 bases spanning the gap.